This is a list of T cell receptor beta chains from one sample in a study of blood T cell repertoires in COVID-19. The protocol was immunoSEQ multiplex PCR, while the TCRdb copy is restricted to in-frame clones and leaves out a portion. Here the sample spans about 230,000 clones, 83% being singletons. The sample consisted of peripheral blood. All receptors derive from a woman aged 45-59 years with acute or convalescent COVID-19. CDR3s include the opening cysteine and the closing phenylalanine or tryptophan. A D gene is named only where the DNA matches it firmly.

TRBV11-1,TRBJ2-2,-,CASSLVQPTDVGELFF
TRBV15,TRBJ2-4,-,CATSRDGNIQYF
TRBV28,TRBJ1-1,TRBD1,CASRRSDRVPGFF
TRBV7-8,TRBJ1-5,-,CASSLGRDSNQPQHF
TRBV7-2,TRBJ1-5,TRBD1,CASSTNRGGQPQHF
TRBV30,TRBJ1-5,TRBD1,CAWSVLGRGDNQPQHF
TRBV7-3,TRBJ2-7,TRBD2,CASSPRGGGTYEQYF
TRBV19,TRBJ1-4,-,CASSIGTDYEKLFF
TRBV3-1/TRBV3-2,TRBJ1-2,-,CASSLEQYGYTF
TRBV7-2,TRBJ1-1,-,CASSLGRVLNTEAFF
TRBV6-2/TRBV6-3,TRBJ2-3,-,CASSWALALDTQYF
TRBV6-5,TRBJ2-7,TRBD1,CASSYSSGTEHYEQYF
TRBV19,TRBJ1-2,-,CASSMGHFYGYTF
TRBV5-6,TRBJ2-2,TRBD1,CASSGRTGGYTGELFF
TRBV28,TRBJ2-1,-,CASLDPYNEQFF
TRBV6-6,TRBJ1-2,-,CASGGLRYGYTF
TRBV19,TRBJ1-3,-,CASSIADTIYF
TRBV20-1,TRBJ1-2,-,CSGGDSGGYTF
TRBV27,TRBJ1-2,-,CASSLRAGNLYGYTF
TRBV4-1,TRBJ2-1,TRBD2,CASSPHGTRSFF
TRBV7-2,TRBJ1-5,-,CASSLGENQPQHF
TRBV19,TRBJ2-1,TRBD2,CASSAGGGREQFF
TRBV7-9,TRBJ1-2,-,CASFPPGGYGYTF
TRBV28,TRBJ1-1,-,CASSLRDIATEAFF
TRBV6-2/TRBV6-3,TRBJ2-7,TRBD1,CASSLTGGSSYEQYF
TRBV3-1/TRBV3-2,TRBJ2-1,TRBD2,CASSQDVTSGSGEQFF
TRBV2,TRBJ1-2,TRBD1,CASSDQGAAGYTF
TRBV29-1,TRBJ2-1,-,CSVMGGLANEQFF
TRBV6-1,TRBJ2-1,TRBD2,CASSERGTSGSLFF
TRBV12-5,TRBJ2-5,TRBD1,CASGFGTGPGETQYF
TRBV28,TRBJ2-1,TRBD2,CASSNQRDYNEQFF
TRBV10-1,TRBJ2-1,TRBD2,CASSEWTSGPEQFF
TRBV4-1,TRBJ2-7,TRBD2,CASSQEGSGSYEQYF
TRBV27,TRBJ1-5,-,CASSPQGLVNQPQHF
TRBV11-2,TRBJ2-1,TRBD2,CASSALAGGQGEQFF
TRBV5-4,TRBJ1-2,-,CASSTPGGDRYGYTF